The TCR beta chain under discussion was sequenced for a study of identical twins. Broader study findings: Those out-of-frame alpha sequences shared by twins showed an excess of low generation probability. Memory repertoires showed no such pattern, whereas abundant cord blood beta clonotypes carried fewer insertions.

A universal primer site was added by template switching, and unique molecular identifiers were carried by the cDNA. In TCRdb, the 5' RACE reads were re-called with MiXCR into one record per CDR3 protein. This table has 1.5 million to 2 million distinct CDR3 sequences, roughly a third appearing once. As concerns this clonotype: As yet, its antigen is unknown. At one of its ends the junction is not consistent with the germline gene, which may arise from a read error.

The CDR3 covers 14 residues. Germline CDR1 and CDR2: ENHRY and SYGVKD. This sequence originates from a newborn girl in good health. This chain links TRBV10-3 with TRBJ1-4, with D unresolved. The source material was cord blood. The chain's CDR3 is CAIGEGATNEKLFF. For the CDR3, the DNA is TGTGCCATCGGTGAGGGCGCAACTAATGAAAAACTGTTTTTT.